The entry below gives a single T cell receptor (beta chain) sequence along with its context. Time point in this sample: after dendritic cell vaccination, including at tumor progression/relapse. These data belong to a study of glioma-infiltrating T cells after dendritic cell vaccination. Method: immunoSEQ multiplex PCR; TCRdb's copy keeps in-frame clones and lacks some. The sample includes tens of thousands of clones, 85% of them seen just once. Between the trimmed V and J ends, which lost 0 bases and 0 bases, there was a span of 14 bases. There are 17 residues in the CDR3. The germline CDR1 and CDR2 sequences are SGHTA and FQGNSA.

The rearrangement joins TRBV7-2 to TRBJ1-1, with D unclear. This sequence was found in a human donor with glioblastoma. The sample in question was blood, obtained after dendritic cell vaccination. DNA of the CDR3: TGTGCCAGCAGCTTAGCGGCCAGTCCGCGGATGAACACTGAAGCTTTCTTT. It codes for CASSLAASPRMNTEAFF.